One and the same sample provided the 3 T cell receptor beta chains below, sequenced in a study of graft-versus-host responses after intestinal transplantation. Some clones are missing from TCRdb's copy, which holds only in-frame ones; the method was immunoSEQ multiplex PCR. In the table there are tens of thousands of clones, about four fifths of which are singletons. Their cognate antigens are unknown. The input for sequencing was unstimulated CD8+ T cells sorted from spleen or lymph node cells, taken before intestinal transplant. The receptor set was obtained from a human donor who received an intestinal transplant.

The J gene is TRBJ2-7, the V gene TRBV5-4; D may be TRBD1 (6 bases). The CDR3 is 17 residues long. Germline assignment: CDR1 SGHNT and CDR2 YYREEE (reference sequence). V shed 4 bases and J shed 0 bases, with 20 bases lying between them. In nucleotides, the CDR3 is TGTGCCAGCAGCCACACAACGTTGGACAGCCGCTCCTACGAGCAGTACTTC. It yields the protein CASSHTTLDSRSYEQYF.

In this sample, this clone turned up a few times. The chain recombines TRBV6-5 with TRBJ2-7; possibly TRBD1 for D (5 bases). V was pared by 6 bases and J by 2 bases, with 14 bases between. The CDR3 runs 14 residues. CDR1 and CDR2 (germline): MNHEY, SVGAGI. The CDR3 coding sequence is TGTGCCAGCAGCGCAGCGCAGGGCCCCTACGAGCAGTACTTC. Its translation: CASSAAQGPYEQYF.

The V gene is TRBV11-2, the J gene TRBJ2-7; D possibly corresponds to TRBD1 (5 bases). The germline gives CDR1 SGHAT, CDR2 FQNNGV. This CDR3 is built from 17 residues. The ends were cut back, 5 bases at V and 4 bases at J, with 24 bases in the middle. CDR3 sequence reads: CASSPARWGWTVYEQYF. The CDR3 region has the DNA TGTGCCAGCAGCCCCGCCAGGTGGGGCTGGACCGTATACGAGCAGTACTTC.